These T cell receptor beta chains were read from a single sample in a study of blood T cell repertoires in COVID-19. TCRdb's table, derived via immunoSEQ multiplex PCR, lists solely in-frame clones and lacks some. The table lists fewer than 45,000 clones, around 93% of them singletons, with 15% to 19% in the top ten. The sample comprised peripheral blood. All receptors come from a woman in her 30s in a cohort sampled during active COVID-19. CDR3s include the opening cysteine and the closing phenylalanine or tryptophan. The D gene is left open where the match is weak. Only some rows state a clone size, as once, few, many or a class for expanded clones.

cdr3_nt	cdr3_aa	j_call	clone_size	d_call	v_call
TGTGCAAGTCTCTCCCCCGACGGGTTCCTTACCTACGAGCAGTACTTC	CASLSPDGFLTYEQYF	TRBJ2-7	NA	NA	TRBV12-2
TGTGCCAGCAGCTTATCGTCTGTGGGACAGGTCCAGAATGGCTACACCTTC	CASSLSSVGQVQNGYTF	TRBJ1-2	NA	TRBD1	TRBV11-3
TGTGCCAGCAGCTTATCTTGGGGGCAGGAGGCTGAAGCTTTCTTT	CASSLSWGQEAEAFF	TRBJ1-1	NA	NA	TRBV7-3
TGTGCCAGTAGTCCCCGGACAACAATGAACACTGAAGCTTTCTTT	CASSPRTTMNTEAFF	TRBJ1-1	NA	NA	TRBV19
TGTGCCAGCAGCCCGGGACAGGGTCGGAACACCATATATTTT	CASSPGQGRNTIYF	TRBJ1-3	NA	TRBD1	TRBV7-2
TGTGCCAGCAGCTCACGGACTAGCGGGGAGACCCAGTACTTC	CASSSRTSGETQYF	TRBJ2-5	NA	TRBD2	TRBV11-3
TGTGCCAGCAGCCTAGCGGGAGGGTTTTCCGAGCAGTACTTC	CASSLAGGFSEQYF	TRBJ2-7	NA	TRBD2	TRBV27
TGTGCCTCCCGAAGAGGGAGGGCCAATGAGCAGTTCTTC	CASRRGRANEQFF	TRBJ2-1	NA	TRBD2	TRBV24-1
TGTGCCAGCAGCGTAGGATCGGGGGGCGAGCAGTACTTC	CASSVGSGGEQYF	TRBJ2-7	NA	TRBD2	TRBV9
TGTGCCAGCAGCCTACGGGACAGACCTAACTATGGCTACACCTTC	CASSLRDRPNYGYTF	TRBJ1-2	NA	NA	TRBV21-1
TGTGCCAGCAGCTCCCTGGACAGGGGTAAGGCTGGGGCCAACGTCCTGACTTTC	CASSSLDRGKAGANVLTF	TRBJ2-6	NA	TRBD1	TRBV13
TGTGCCAGCTCACCAAGACAGGGCGGTAATGAAAAACTGTTTTTT	CASSPRQGGNEKLFF	TRBJ1-4	NA	TRBD1	TRBV18
TGTGCTAGCAGTTTAGAGACAGGGGGCGCGTTCGGGGAGCTGTTTTTT	CASSLETGGAFGELFF	TRBJ2-2	NA	TRBD1	TRBV27
TGTGCCAGCAGTTTATTTACAGCATCCTCCTACAATGAGCAGTTCTTC	CASSLFTASSYNEQFF	TRBJ2-1	NA	NA	TRBV28
TGTGCCAGCAGTTTAAGCGCATTGAATGAGCAGTTCTTC	CASSLSALNEQFF	TRBJ2-1	NA	NA	TRBV27
TGTGCCAGCAGCACCCGGGACACACCTTACGAGCAGTACTTC	CASSTRDTPYEQYF	TRBJ2-7	NA	NA	TRBV7-8
TGTGCCAGCAGCTTGGACAGGGGGGTCTACGAGCAGTACTTC	CASSLDRGVYEQYF	TRBJ2-7	NA	TRBD1	TRBV5-4
TGCGCCAGCAGCCAAGGGGACAGGGTGGACGAGCAGTACTTC	CASSQGDRVDEQYF	TRBJ2-7	NA	TRBD1	TRBV4-1
TGTGCCAGTGGGCCCTCGTCCTACAATGAGCAGTTCTTC	CASGPSSYNEQFF	TRBJ2-1	NA	NA	TRBV19
TGTGCCAGCAGCAAGACAAGCTCCTATGGCTACACCTTC	CASSKTSSYGYTF	TRBJ1-2	NA	NA	TRBV13
TGTGCCAGCAGCCCCCAGGGGCGGAACACTGAAGCTTTCTTT	CASSPQGRNTEAFF	TRBJ1-1	NA	NA	TRBV3-1/TRBV3-2
TGTGCCACCCACGGAGGCGGGACTAGCGTAGTGACGCAGTATTTT	CATHGGGTSVVTQYF	TRBJ2-3	NA	TRBD2	TRBV13
TGTGCCAGCAGCTTAGCGGAGGGGCACCCACAGAGAAGAATCTACGAGCAGTACTTC	CASSLAEGHPQRRIYEQYF	TRBJ2-7	NA	NA	TRBV7-8
TGCGCCAGCAGCTCCGGGACAGGGTTGAACACTGAAGCTTTCTTT	CASSSGTGLNTEAFF	TRBJ1-1	NA	TRBD1	TRBV5-1
TGCGCCAGCAGCCTGAGAGGGGACTCCAGCCGAGAACTGTTTTTT	CASSLRGDSSRELFF	TRBJ1-4	once	NA	TRBV5-1
TGCGCCAGCAGCTTGGGCTGGTCGGGCGGGGAGCTGTTTTTT	CASSLGWSGGELFF	TRBJ2-2	once	NA	TRBV5-1
TGTGCCAGCAATAACAGGGGTACCTACAATGAGCAGTTCTTC	CASNNRGTYNEQFF	TRBJ2-1	once	TRBD1	TRBV28
TGTGCCAGCAGCGTAACAGGCGGATTCCCCGGGACTAGCCTGACCCAGTACTTC	CASSVTGGFPGTSLTQYF	TRBJ2-5	NA	TRBD2	TRBV9
TGTGCCAGCAGCCCCGGGACAGGGATCTCTGGGGCCAACGTCCTGACTTTC	CASSPGTGISGANVLTF	TRBJ2-6	NA	TRBD1	TRBV3-1/TRBV3-2
TGTGCCAGTAGTGATCAGGCGGGAGTGATCGAGACCCAGTACTTC	CASSDQAGVIETQYF	TRBJ2-5	NA	TRBD2	TRBV19
TGCGCCAGCAGCTTGGGGGAGTGGACTGAAGCTTTCTTT	CASSLGEWTEAFF	TRBJ1-1	NA	NA	TRBV5-1
TGTGCCAGCACCCGGCACGGGGAGCCCCAGCATTTT	CASTRHGEPQHF	TRBJ1-5	NA	NA	TRBV28
TGCGCCAGCAGCTTTTCTAGCGGGAGAATGAATGAGCAGTTCTTC	CASSFSSGRMNEQFF	TRBJ2-1	NA	TRBD2	TRBV5-1